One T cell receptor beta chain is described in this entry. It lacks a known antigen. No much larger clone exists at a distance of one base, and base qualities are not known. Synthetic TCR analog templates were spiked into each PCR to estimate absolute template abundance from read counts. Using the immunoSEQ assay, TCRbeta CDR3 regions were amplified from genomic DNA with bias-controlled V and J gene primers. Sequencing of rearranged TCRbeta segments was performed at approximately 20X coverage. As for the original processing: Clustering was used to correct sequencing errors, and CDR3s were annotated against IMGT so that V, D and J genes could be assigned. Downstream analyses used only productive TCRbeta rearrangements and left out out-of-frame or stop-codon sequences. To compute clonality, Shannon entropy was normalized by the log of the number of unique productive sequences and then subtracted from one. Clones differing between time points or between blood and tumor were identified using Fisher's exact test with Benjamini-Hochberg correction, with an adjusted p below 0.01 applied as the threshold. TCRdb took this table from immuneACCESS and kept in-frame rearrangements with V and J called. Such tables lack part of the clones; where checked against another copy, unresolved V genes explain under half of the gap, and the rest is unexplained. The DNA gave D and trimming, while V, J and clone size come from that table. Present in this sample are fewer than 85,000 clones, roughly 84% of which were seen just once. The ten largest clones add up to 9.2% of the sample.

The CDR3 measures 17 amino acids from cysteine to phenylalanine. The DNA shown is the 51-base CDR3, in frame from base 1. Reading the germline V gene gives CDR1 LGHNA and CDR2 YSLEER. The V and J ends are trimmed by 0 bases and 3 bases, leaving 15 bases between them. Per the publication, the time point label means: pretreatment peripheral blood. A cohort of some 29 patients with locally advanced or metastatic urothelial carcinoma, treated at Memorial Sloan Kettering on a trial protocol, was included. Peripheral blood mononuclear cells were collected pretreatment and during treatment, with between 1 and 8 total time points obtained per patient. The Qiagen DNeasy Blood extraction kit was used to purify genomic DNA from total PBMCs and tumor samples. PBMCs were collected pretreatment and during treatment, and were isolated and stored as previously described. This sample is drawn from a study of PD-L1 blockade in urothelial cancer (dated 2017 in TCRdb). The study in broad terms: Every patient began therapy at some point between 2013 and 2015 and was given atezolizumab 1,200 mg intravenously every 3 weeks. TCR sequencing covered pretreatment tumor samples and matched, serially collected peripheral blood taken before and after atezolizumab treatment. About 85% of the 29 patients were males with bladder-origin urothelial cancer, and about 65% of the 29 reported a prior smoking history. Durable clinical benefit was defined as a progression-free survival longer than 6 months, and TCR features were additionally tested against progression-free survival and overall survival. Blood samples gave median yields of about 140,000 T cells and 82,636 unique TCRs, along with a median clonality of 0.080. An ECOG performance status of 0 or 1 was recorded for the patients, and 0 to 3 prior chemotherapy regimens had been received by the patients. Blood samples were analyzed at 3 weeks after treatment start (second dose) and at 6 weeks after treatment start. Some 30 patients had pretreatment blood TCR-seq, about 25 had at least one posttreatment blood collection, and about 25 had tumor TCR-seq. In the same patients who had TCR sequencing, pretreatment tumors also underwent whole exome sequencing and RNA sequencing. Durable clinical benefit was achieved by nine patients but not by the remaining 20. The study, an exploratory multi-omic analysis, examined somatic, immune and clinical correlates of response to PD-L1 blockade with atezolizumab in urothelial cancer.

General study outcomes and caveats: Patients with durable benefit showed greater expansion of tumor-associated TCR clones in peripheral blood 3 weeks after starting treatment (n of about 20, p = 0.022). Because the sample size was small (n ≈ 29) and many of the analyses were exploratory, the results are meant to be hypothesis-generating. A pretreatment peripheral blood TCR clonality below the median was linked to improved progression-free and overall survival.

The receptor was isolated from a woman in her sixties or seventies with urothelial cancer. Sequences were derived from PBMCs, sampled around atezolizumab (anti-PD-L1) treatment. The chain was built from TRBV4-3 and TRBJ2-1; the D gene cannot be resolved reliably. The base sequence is TGCGCCAGCAGCCAAGATTACCGCGGAAAAAGCTACAATGAGCAGTTCTTC. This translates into CASSQDYRGKSYNEQFF.